This TCR beta chain was captured by sequencing in a study of pediatric ulcerative colitis. The protocol was immunoSEQ multiplex PCR, while the TCRdb copy is restricted to in-frame clones and leaves out a portion. The sample holds 30,000 to 40,000 clones; around 80% are singletons and the top ten take 1.1%. Whole-study findings and limits: A couple of rectal clonotypes were found only in ulcerative colitis patients, all of them. Acute severe colitis showed lower rectal diversity from clonal expansions.

Germline V CDR1 and CDR2: SGHTA, FQGNSA. The CDR3 runs 12 residues. With 6 bases removed from V and 3 bases from J, the gap between germline ends came to 8 bases. Notes on this clone: Its cognate antigen is unknown.

Rectal tissue came from one to two pinch biopsies taken at colonoscopy. Specimen: gut tissue. The origin of this receptor is a boy between 10 and 17 years old with mild ulcerative colitis. The chain recombines TRBV7-2 with TRBJ1-2; D gene unclear. CDR3 DNA sequence: TGTGCCAGCAGGTCTATTGACTATGGCTACACCTTC. Protein sequence: CASRSIDYGYTF.